This T cell receptor beta chain originates from a study of T-cell memory formation after mild COVID-19. Broader study findings: Second-wave clones that peaked on day 37 lacked confirmed SARS-CoV-2 specificity.

In its sample, this clonotype ranks as large (0.1 to 1%). Its cognate antigen is unknown. The V gene's germline CDR1 is MNHEY and CDR2 SMNVEV (reference sequence). Trimming shortened V by 0 bases and J by 3 bases, and 6 bases separated the two germline ends. The CDR3 contains 13 residues. TCR alpha and TCR beta cDNA libraries with sample barcodes and UMIs came from 5'RACE using constant-segment primers. TCRdb re-analysed the 5' RACE reads in MiXCR, keeping a single row per CDR3 protein. This table has under 700 distinct CDR3 sequences, 34% appearing once. The rearrangement joins TRBV27 to TRBJ2-7; no clear D. Sequenced: PBMCs or a T cell subset sorted from them (not recorded which). The sequence came from an adult who had mild COVID-19 (a few samples of this study predate the infection). Cell type and time point are not known. The CDR3 bases are TGTGCCAGCAGTTTATCATATTTCTACGAGCAGTACTTC. Translated: CASSLSYFYEQYF.